This TCR beta chain was found in a study of identifying expanded T cells in peripheral blood. The CDR3 runs to 16 residues. J gave up 2 bases and V 5 bases, and 6 bases lay outside the gene matches. The germline V gene encodes CDR1 MDHEN and CDR2 SYDVKM. Study outcomes and limitations: Approximately two-week clone count variance significantly increased as total template count grew. Technical replicates showed about 1.2 changed clones; about two weeks roughly 16; four weeks 19.

The assay was immunoSEQ multiplex PCR, and TCRdb's table has in-frame clones only and misses some. The data show roughly 100,000 clones, around 89% seen once. Healthy donors had no documented immune events, such as infections, while sampled. Regarding this clone: Its target is unknown.

The receptor comes from a person aged 18 to 70 in good health. Sequenced input: blood. The J gene is TRBJ2-2, the V gene TRBV28; the match to TRBD1 covers 9 bases. CDR3 in amino acids: CASSPRDRVNTGELFF. CDR3 DNA: TGTGCCAGCAGTCCCCGGGACAGGGTTAACACCGGGGAGCTGTTTTTT.